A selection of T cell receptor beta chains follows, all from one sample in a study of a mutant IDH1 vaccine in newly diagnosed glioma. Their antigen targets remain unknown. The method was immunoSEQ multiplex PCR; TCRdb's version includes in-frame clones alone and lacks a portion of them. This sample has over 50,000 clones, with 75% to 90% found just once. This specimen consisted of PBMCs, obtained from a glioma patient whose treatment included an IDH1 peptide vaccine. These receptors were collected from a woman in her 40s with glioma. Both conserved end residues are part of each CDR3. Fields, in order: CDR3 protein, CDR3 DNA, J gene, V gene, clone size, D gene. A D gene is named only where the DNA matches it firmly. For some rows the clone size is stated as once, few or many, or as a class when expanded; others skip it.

CDR3aa: CASSIYDQGANSPLHF
CDR3nt: TGTGCCAGCTCAATATACGACCAAGGGGCCAATTCACCCCTCCACTTT
j_gene: TRBJ1-6
v_gene: TRBV18
abundance: .
d_gene: .

CDR3aa: CAISETQLNTEAFF
CDR3nt: TGTGCCATCAGTGAAACACAGTTGAACACTGAAGCTTTCTTT
j_gene: TRBJ1-1
v_gene: TRBV10-3
abundance: .
d_gene: .

CDR3aa: CASTTISPGELFF
CDR3nt: TGTGCCAGCACCACCATAAGTCCCGGGGAGCTGTTTTTT
j_gene: TRBJ2-2
v_gene: TRBV6-6
abundance: .
d_gene: .

CDR3aa: CSAIIYSTLYEQYF
CDR3nt: TGCAGCGCTATCATTTACTCGACGCTCTACGAGCAGTACTTC
j_gene: TRBJ2-7
v_gene: TRBV29-1
abundance: .
d_gene: .

CDR3aa: CAISGGGQGPTGELFF
CDR3nt: TGTGCCATCAGTGGGGGAGGACAGGGGCCCACCGGGGAGCTGTTTTTT
j_gene: TRBJ2-2
v_gene: TRBV10-3
abundance: once
d_gene: TRBD1

CDR3aa: CASSYRGISGANVLTF
CDR3nt: TGTGCCAGCAGTTACCGGGGTATCTCTGGGGCCAACGTCCTGACTTTC
j_gene: TRBJ2-6
v_gene: TRBV6-5
abundance: .
d_gene: .

CDR3aa: CATSRDAGWGRNQPQHF
CDR3nt: TGTGCCACCAGCAGAGATGCGGGTTGGGGAAGAAATCAGCCCCAGCATTTT
j_gene: TRBJ1-5
v_gene: TRBV15
abundance: .
d_gene: .

CDR3aa: CASSLAHTSAELFF
CDR3nt: TGTGCCAGCAGCTTAGCTCATACTTCCGCGGAGCTGTTTTTT
j_gene: TRBJ2-2
v_gene: TRBV7-9
abundance: .
d_gene: .

CDR3aa: CASSHEPRGVYEQYF
CDR3nt: TGTGCCAGCAGCCATGAGCCGCGGGGGGTCTACGAGCAGTACTTC
j_gene: TRBJ2-7
v_gene: TRBV9
abundance: .
d_gene: TRBD2

CDR3aa: CASSDPLRQAEAEAFF
CDR3nt: TGTGCCAGCAGCGACCCTCTTCGCCAGGCGGAGGCTGAAGCTTTCTTT
j_gene: TRBJ1-1
v_gene: TRBV7-8
abundance: .
d_gene: .

CDR3aa: CASKGGYQETQYF
CDR3nt: TGTGCCAGCAAGGGGGGTTACCAAGAGACCCAGTACTTC
j_gene: TRBJ2-5
v_gene: TRBV6-6
abundance: .
d_gene: .

CDR3aa: CASSYEGFGNTIYF
CDR3nt: TGTGCCAGCAGCTATGAGGGGTTCGGAAACACCATATATTTT
j_gene: TRBJ1-3
v_gene: TRBV9
abundance: few
d_gene: .

CDR3aa: CSVEGTNTGELFF
CDR3nt: TGCAGCGTTGAGGGTACGAACACCGGGGAGCTGTTTTTT
j_gene: TRBJ2-2
v_gene: TRBV29-1
abundance: .
d_gene: .

CDR3aa: CARSLEGPPMETQYF
CDR3nt: TGTGCCAGAAGCTTGGAGGGACCACCTATGGAGACCCAGTACTTC
j_gene: TRBJ2-5
v_gene: TRBV5-3
abundance: .
d_gene: .

CDR3aa: CASSSRTSYEQYF
CDR3nt: TGTGCCAGCAGCTCCAGGACTAGCTACGAGCAGTACTTC
j_gene: TRBJ2-7
v_gene: TRBV28
abundance: .
d_gene: TRBD2

CDR3aa: CASSPPLDKTRGYTF
CDR3nt: TGTGCCAGCAGCCCACCCCTGGACAAAACGCGTGGCTACACCTTC
j_gene: TRBJ1-2
v_gene: TRBV7-9
abundance: .
d_gene: .

CDR3aa: CASSLGGRGGTSPLHF
CDR3nt: TGTGCCAGCAGCTTAGGCGGGAGAGGGGGGACCTCACCCCTCCACTTT
j_gene: TRBJ1-6
v_gene: TRBV7-6
abundance: .
d_gene: .

CDR3aa: CASSDYRDQETQYF
CDR3nt: TGTGCCAGCAGTGATTACAGGGACCAAGAGACCCAGTACTTC
j_gene: TRBJ2-5
v_gene: TRBV25-1
abundance: .
d_gene: .

CDR3aa: CASSLQGLNEQFF
CDR3nt: TGTGCCAGCAGTTTACAGGGTCTGAATGAGCAGTTCTTC
j_gene: TRBJ2-1
v_gene: TRBV27
abundance: .
d_gene: .

CDR3aa: CASRREGLTDTQYF
CDR3nt: TGCGCCAGCAGGCGGGAGGGCCTGACAGATACGCAGTATTTT
j_gene: TRBJ2-3
v_gene: TRBV5-1
abundance: .
d_gene: TRBD2

CDR3aa: CASSEGTYNEQFF
CDR3nt: TGTGCCAGCAGTGAAGGGACTTACAATGAGCAGTTCTTC
j_gene: TRBJ2-1
v_gene: TRBV2
abundance: once
d_gene: .

CDR3aa: CASSLGGLEAFF
CDR3nt: TGCGCCAGCAGCTTGGGGGGCCTTGAAGCTTTCTTT
j_gene: TRBJ1-1
v_gene: TRBV5-1
abundance: once
d_gene: .

CDR3aa: CASGLGGYRNTEAFF
CDR3nt: TGTGCTAGTGGTTTGGGCGGGTATCGGAACACTGAAGCTTTCTTT
j_gene: TRBJ1-1
v_gene: TRBV12-5
abundance: .
d_gene: .

CDR3aa: CASSAQQNGGNTEAFF
CDR3nt: TGTGCCAGCAGCGCCCAACAAAACGGGGGGAACACTGAAGCTTTCTTT
j_gene: TRBJ1-1
v_gene: TRBV9
abundance: .
d_gene: .

CDR3aa: CASSPNRDRGNTEAFF
CDR3nt: TGTGCCAGCAGCCCGAACCGGGACCGAGGGAACACTGAAGCTTTCTTT
j_gene: TRBJ1-1
v_gene: TRBV25-1
abundance: .
d_gene: .

CDR3aa: CASSLGGLINEQYF
CDR3nt: TGTGCCAGCAGCTTAGGGGGACTAATAAATGAGCAGTACTTC
j_gene: TRBJ2-7
v_gene: TRBV7-2
abundance: .
d_gene: TRBD2

CDR3aa: CASSQAGEGYNEQFF
CDR3nt: TGTGCCAGCAGCCAAGCGGGGGAGGGCTACAATGAGCAGTTCTTC
j_gene: TRBJ2-1
v_gene: TRBV5-4
abundance: .
d_gene: TRBD2

CDR3aa: CASRNGGYNSPLHF
CDR3nt: TGTGCCAGCAGGAACGGAGGGTACAATTCACCCCTCCACTTT
j_gene: TRBJ1-6
v_gene: TRBV2
abundance: .
d_gene: .

CDR3aa: CAISESGRTSTDTQYF
CDR3nt: TGTGCCATCAGTGAGTCGGGTAGAACTAGCACAGATACGCAGTATTTT
j_gene: TRBJ2-3
v_gene: TRBV10-3
abundance: .
d_gene: .

CDR3aa: CATRQGGLGYTF
CDR3nt: TGCGCCACCCGACAGGGCGGGCTTGGCTACACCTTC
j_gene: TRBJ1-2
v_gene: TRBV5-1
abundance: .
d_gene: TRBD1

CDR3aa: CASSRPGTGAYEQYF
CDR3nt: TGTGCCAGCAGCCGACCCGGGACAGGGGCATACGAGCAGTACTTC
j_gene: TRBJ2-7
v_gene: TRBV11-2
abundance: .
d_gene: TRBD1

CDR3aa: CSVAQEGAAYGYTF
CDR3nt: TGCAGCGTCGCACAGGAGGGGGCGGCCTATGGCTACACCTTC
j_gene: TRBJ1-2
v_gene: TRBV29-1
abundance: .
d_gene: TRBD1

CDR3aa: CAWSRRTGAVGYTF
CDR3nt: TGTGCCTGGAGCCGACGGACGGGGGCGGTTGGCTACACCTTC
j_gene: TRBJ1-2
v_gene: TRBV30
abundance: .
d_gene: .

CDR3aa: CASTQGDSNQPQHF
CDR3nt: TGTGCCAGCACTCAGGGGGACAGCAATCAGCCCCAGCATTTT
j_gene: TRBJ1-5
v_gene: TRBV2
abundance: few
d_gene: TRBD1

CDR3aa: CASSLYTSNNQPQHF
CDR3nt: TGTGCCAGCAGCCTTTATACCAGCAACAATCAGCCCCAGCATTTT
j_gene: TRBJ1-5
v_gene: TRBV5-4
abundance: .
d_gene: .

CDR3aa: CASSPGDGTYEQYF
CDR3nt: TGTGCCAGCAGCCCGGGGGACGGGACCTACGAGCAGTACTTC
j_gene: TRBJ2-7
v_gene: TRBV5-5
abundance: .
d_gene: .

CDR3aa: CAARGVEKLFF
CDR3nt: TGTGCCGCCCGGGGGGTCGAAAAACTGTTTTTT
j_gene: TRBJ1-4
v_gene: TRBV19
abundance: .
d_gene: .

CDR3aa: CASSRTPGTPGDNEQFF
CDR3nt: TGTGCCAGTAGTCGCACACCCGGGACTCCAGGAGACAATGAGCAGTTCTTC
j_gene: TRBJ2-1
v_gene: TRBV19
abundance: .
d_gene: .

CDR3aa: CASKVPGNTGELFF
CDR3nt: TGTGCCAGCAAGGTACCCGGAAACACCGGGGAGCTGTTTTTT
j_gene: TRBJ2-2
v_gene: TRBV5-5
abundance: .
d_gene: .

CDR3aa: CAWSGTGGRKKLFF
CDR3nt: TGTGCCTGGAGTGGGACAGGGGGGAGGAAAAAACTGTTTTTT
j_gene: TRBJ1-4
v_gene: TRBV30
abundance: once
d_gene: TRBD1

CDR3aa: CASHGRGSKNTEAFF
CDR3nt: TGTGCCAGCCATGGTAGAGGGAGTAAGAACACTGAAGCTTTCTTT
j_gene: TRBJ1-1
v_gene: TRBV25-1
abundance: .
d_gene: .

CDR3aa: CASSPYVRTGELFF
CDR3nt: TGTGCCAGCAGCCCCTACGTTCGTACCGGGGAGCTGTTTTTT
j_gene: TRBJ2-2
v_gene: TRBV4-2
abundance: few
d_gene: .

CDR3aa: CASSSQGGPYEQYF
CDR3nt: TGTGCCAGCAGCTCCCAGGGGGGCCCCTACGAGCAGTACTTC
j_gene: TRBJ2-7
v_gene: TRBV7-8
abundance: .
d_gene: .

CDR3aa: CASSPPERGGIDEQFF
CDR3nt: TGTGCCAGCTCACCACCCGAGCGGGGGGGAATCGATGAGCAGTTCTTC
j_gene: TRBJ2-1
v_gene: TRBV18
abundance: .
d_gene: TRBD2

CDR3aa: CASSLFLAPNQPQHF
CDR3nt: TGCGCCAGCAGCCTATTCTTAGCCCCAAATCAGCCCCAGCATTTT
j_gene: TRBJ1-5
v_gene: TRBV4-1
abundance: .
d_gene: .

CDR3aa: CASSLTSSSEQFF
CDR3nt: TGCGCCAGCAGCTTGACCAGCTCAAGTGAGCAGTTCTTC
j_gene: TRBJ2-1
v_gene: TRBV5-1
abundance: few
d_gene: .